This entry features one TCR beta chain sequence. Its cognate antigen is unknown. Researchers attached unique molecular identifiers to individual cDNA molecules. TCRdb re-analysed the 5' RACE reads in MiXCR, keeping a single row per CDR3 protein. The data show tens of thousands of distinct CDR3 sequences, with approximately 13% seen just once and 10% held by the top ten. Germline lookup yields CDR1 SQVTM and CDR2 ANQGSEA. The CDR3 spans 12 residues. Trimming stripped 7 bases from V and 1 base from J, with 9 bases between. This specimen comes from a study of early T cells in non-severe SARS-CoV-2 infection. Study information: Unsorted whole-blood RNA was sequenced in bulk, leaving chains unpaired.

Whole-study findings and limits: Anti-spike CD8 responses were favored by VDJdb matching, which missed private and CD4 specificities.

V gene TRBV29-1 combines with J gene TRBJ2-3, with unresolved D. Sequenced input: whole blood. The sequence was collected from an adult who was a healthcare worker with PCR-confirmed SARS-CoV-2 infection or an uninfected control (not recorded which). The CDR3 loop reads CSAVSGTDTQYF. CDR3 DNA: TGCAGCGCTGTGAGTGGCACAGATACGCAGTATTTT.